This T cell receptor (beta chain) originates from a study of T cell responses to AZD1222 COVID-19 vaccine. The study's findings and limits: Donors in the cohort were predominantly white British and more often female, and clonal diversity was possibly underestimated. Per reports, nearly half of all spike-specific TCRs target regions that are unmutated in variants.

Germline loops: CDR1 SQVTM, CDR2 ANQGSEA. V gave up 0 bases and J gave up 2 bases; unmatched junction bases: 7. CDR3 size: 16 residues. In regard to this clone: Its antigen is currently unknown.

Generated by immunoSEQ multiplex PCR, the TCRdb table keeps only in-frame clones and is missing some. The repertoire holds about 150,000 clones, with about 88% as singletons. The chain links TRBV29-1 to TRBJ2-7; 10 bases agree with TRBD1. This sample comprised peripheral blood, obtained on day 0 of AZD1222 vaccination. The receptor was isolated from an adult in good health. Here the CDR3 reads CSVEDLQGQGTYEQYF. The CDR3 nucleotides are TGCAGCGTTGAAGATCTTCAGGGACAGGGGACCTACGAGCAGTACTTC.